These 8 T cell receptor beta chains originate from one sample sequenced in a study of CD8 T cells in ankylosing spondylitis. TCRdb used MiXCR to reprocess the 5' RACE reads, holding one entry per CDR3 protein. This sample has approximately 300,000 distinct CDR3 sequences, with less than 25% found just once. The sequencing sample was made of blood, either unsorted or a sorted T cell fraction (not recorded which). Receptors were obtained from a female donor with ankylosing spondylitis or in good health (not recorded which).

The table lists this clonotype with a few counts. The chain has TRBV20-1 and TRBJ2-3; no definite D call. Germline V CDR1 and CDR2: DFQATT, SNEGSKA (reference sequence). This CDR3 is built from 15 residues. V dropped 2 bases and J dropped 4 bases, with 16 bases sitting between them. The CDR3 sequence is CSARMEILGPDTQYF. In nucleotides, the CDR3 is TGCAGTGCTAGAATGGAGATTCTAGGGCCAGATACGCAGTATTTT.

J is TRBJ2-7 and V is TRBV5-1; D may be TRBD2 (5 bases). Germline loops: CDR1 SGHRS, CDR2 YFSETQ. The CDR3 is 14 residues long. The ends were cut back, 2 bases at V and 4 bases at J, with 13 bases in the middle. The CDR3 protein is CASSFRSGVYEQYF. The CDR3 DNA follows: TGCGCCAGCAGCTTCAGGAGCGGAGTTTACGAGCAGTACTTC. The full variable domain, its missing parts supplied by reference TRBV5-1 and TRBJ2-7, is KAGVTQTPRYLIKTRGQQVTLSCSPISGHRSVSWYQQTPGQGLQFLFEYFSETQRNKGNFPGRFSGRQFSNSRSEMNVSTLELGDSALYLCASSFRSGVYEQYFGPGTRLTVT.

V and J are TRBV20-1 and TRBJ2-3; tentatively, D is TRBD2 (5 bases). The germline V gene has CDR1 DFQATT and CDR2 SNEGSKA (reference sequence). Between the trimmed V and J ends, which lost 3 bases and 4 bases, there was a span of 20 bases. The CDR3 spans 16 residues. The CDR3 is CSASGLVGLGADTQYF. The CDR3 DNA sequence: TGCAGTGCTAGCGGGTTGGTGGGCCTGGGAGCAGATACGCAGTATTTT.

This clonotype came up a few times. The CDR3: CASSFLGIGYEQYF. In nucleotides, the CDR3 is TGCGCCAGCAGCTTTCTTGGCATTGGGTACGAGCAGTACTTC. This chain connects TRBV5-1 to TRBJ2-7; D is uncertain. In germline, CDR1 is SGHRS, CDR2 YFSETQ. The CDR3 consists of 14 residues. V lost 2 bases and J 4 bases, leaving 13 bases between the germline ends. Based on the CDR3 plus reference TRBV5-1 and TRBJ2-7, the full variable domain is KAGVTQTPRYLIKTRGQQVTLSCSPISGHRSVSWYQQTPGQGLQFLFEYFSETQRNKGNFPGRFSGRQFSNSRSEMNVSTLELGDSALYLCASSFLGIGYEQYFGPGTRLTVT.

The chain combines TRBV29-1 with TRBJ2-7, with TRBD2 as a possible D gene (6 bases). The CDR3 is 14 amino acids. Looked up from germline, CDR1 is SQVTM and CDR2 is ANQGSEA. V lost 5 bases and J lost 0, with 14 bases in between. In nucleotides, the CDR3 is TGCAGCGTTCTTACCGGGACTGGCTCCTACGAGCAGTACTTC. It specifies CSVLTGTGSYEQYF.

The genes are TRBV5-1 and TRBJ1-1, with 7 nucleotides matching TRBD1. The CDR3 is 13 residues long. The V segment lost 4 bases and the J segment 7 bases; nucleotides outside the gene matches: 7. Germline loops: CDR1 SGHRS, CDR2 YFSETQ. The CDR3: CASSRDRIYEAFF. The CDR3 bases are TGCGCCAGCAGCCGGGACAGAATTTATGAAGCTTTCTTT.

This clonotype was observed a few times. The chain recombines TRBV7-6 with TRBJ2-7; D possibly corresponds to TRBD2 (6 bases). V lost 5 bases and J lost 1, with 12 bases in between. The CDR3 spans 14 residues. Germline CDR1 reads SGHVS; CDR2 reads FNYEAQ. CDR3 nucleotide sequence: TGTGCCAGCAGCCGAGGGACTGCTTCCTACGAGCAGTACTTC. This gives the protein CASSRGTASYEQYF.

Many counts were recorded for this clonotype. The genes are TRBV5-5 and TRBJ2-7, with D possibly TRBD1 on 5 matching bases. The length of the CDR3 is 13 residues. CDR1 SGHKS and CDR2 YYEKEE come from the germline V gene (reference sequence). V gave up 6 bases and J gave up 2 bases, with 12 bases separating them. CDR3 DNA: TGTGCCAGCACCCCCAGGGATGCCTACGAGCAGTACTTC. Translated: CASTPRDAYEQYF.